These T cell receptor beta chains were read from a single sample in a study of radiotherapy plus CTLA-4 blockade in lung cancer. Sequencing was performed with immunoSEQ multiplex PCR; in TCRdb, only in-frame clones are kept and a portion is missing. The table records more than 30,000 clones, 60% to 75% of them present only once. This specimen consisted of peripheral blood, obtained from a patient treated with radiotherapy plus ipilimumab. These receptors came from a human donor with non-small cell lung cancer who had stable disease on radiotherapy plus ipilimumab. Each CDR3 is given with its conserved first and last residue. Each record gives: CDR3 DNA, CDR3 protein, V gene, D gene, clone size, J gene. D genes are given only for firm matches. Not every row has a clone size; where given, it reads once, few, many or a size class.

CDR3nt: TGTGCCAGCAGCGCGCGGGGGGGACTAGCGGGAGATAGGGGCACAGATACGCAGTATTTT
CDR3aa: CASSARGGLAGDRGTDTQYF
v_gene: TRBV9
d_gene: TRBD2
abundance: NA
j_gene: TRBJ2-3

CDR3nt: TGTGCCAGCAGTGGGCCAAGACAGGGAAGTGCCCCTTACGAGCAGTACTTC
CDR3aa: CASSGPRQGSAPYEQYF
v_gene: TRBV6-1
d_gene: TRBD1
abundance: once
j_gene: TRBJ2-7

CDR3nt: TGTGCCAGCAGCCCGGGACTAGCGGGAGGGTTGGGGCAAGGCGGGGAGCTGTTTTTT
CDR3aa: CASSPGLAGGLGQGGELFF
v_gene: TRBV28
d_gene: TRBD2
abundance: NA
j_gene: TRBJ2-2

CDR3nt: TGTGCCAGCAGCTTAGCGGGACAGGTGGACGGCACCTTC
CDR3aa: CASSLAGQVDGTF
v_gene: TRBV7-9
d_gene: TRBD1
abundance: NA
j_gene: TRBJ1-2

CDR3nt: TGTGCCAGCAGCCCAACAGGGGGAGCGGGAAACATTCAGTACTTC
CDR3aa: CASSPTGGAGNIQYF
v_gene: TRBV7-9
d_gene: TRBD1
abundance: NA
j_gene: TRBJ2-4

CDR3nt: TGTGCCAGCAGCTTAAGTCCGGGACAAGGAGGCTCTGGAAACACCATATATTTT
CDR3aa: CASSLSPGQGGSGNTIYF
v_gene: TRBV7-2
d_gene: NA
abundance: NA
j_gene: TRBJ1-3

CDR3nt: TGTGCCAGCTCGGGACTAGCGGCCCCCTCCTACGAGCAGTACTTC
CDR3aa: CASSGLAAPSYEQYF
v_gene: TRBV7-2
d_gene: TRBD2
abundance: NA
j_gene: TRBJ2-7

CDR3nt: TGTGCCAGCTCACCCAGCACAGATACGCAGTATTTT
CDR3aa: CASSPSTDTQYF
v_gene: TRBV18
d_gene: NA
abundance: once
j_gene: TRBJ2-3

CDR3nt: TGTGCCAGCGGAGAGGGGCACAGGGTAACGGATGAAAAACTGTTTTTT
CDR3aa: CASGEGHRVTDEKLFF
v_gene: TRBV21-1
d_gene: NA
abundance: few
j_gene: TRBJ1-4

CDR3nt: TGTGCCAGCAGCGTAGGGGGGTATACTAATCAGCCCCAGCATTTT
CDR3aa: CASSVGGYTNQPQHF
v_gene: TRBV9
d_gene: NA
abundance: NA
j_gene: TRBJ1-5

CDR3nt: TGTGCCAGTAGTGGTGGGGGTTGGGGTCAGCCCCAGCATTTT
CDR3aa: CASSGGGWGQPQHF
v_gene: TRBV19
d_gene: NA
abundance: few
j_gene: TRBJ1-5

CDR3nt: TGTGCCAGCAGTGCGACAGGGGGGGGCAACTATGGCTACACCTTC
CDR3aa: CASSATGGGNYGYTF
v_gene: TRBV6-4
d_gene: TRBD1
abundance: NA
j_gene: TRBJ1-2

CDR3nt: TGCGCCAGCAGCCCCGGGGGGCCCCTGACCGATACGCAGTATTTT
CDR3aa: CASSPGGPLTDTQYF
v_gene: TRBV5-6
d_gene: NA
abundance: NA
j_gene: TRBJ2-3

CDR3nt: TGTGCCAGCAGGCCCGCGGGGCTGAACACCGGGGAGCTGTTTTTT
CDR3aa: CASRPAGLNTGELFF
v_gene: TRBV6-5
d_gene: NA
abundance: few
j_gene: TRBJ2-2